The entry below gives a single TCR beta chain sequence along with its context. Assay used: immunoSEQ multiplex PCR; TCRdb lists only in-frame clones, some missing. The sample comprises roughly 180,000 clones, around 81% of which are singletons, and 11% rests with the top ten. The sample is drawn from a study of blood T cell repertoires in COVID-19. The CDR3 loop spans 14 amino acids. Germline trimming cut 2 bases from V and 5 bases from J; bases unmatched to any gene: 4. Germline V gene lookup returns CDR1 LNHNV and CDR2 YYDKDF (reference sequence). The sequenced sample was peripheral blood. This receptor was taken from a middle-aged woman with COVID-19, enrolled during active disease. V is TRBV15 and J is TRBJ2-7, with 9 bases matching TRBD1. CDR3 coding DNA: TGTGCCACCAGCAGAAGGGACAGGGACCACGAGCAGTACTTC. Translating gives CATSRRDRDHEQYF.